The 12 T cell receptor beta chains listed next were all sequenced from one sample in a study of blood T cell repertoires in COVID-19. Using immunoSEQ multiplex PCR, the repertoire was profiled, and TCRdb retains in-frame clones only, with some absent. The table shows over 250,000 clones, with about 80% occurring only once. The sequenced sample consisted of PBMCs or T cells enriched from blood (not recorded which). Receptors originate from a man younger than 40 with acute COVID-19.

The chain uses TRBV30 and TRBJ1-5, with D possibly matching TRBD1 (5 bases). Germline values: CDR1 GTSNPN, CDR2 SVGIG (reference sequence). With 4 bases removed from V and 5 bases from J, the gap between germline ends came to 18 bases. This CDR3 contains 15 residues. The CDR3 DNA sequence: TGTGCCTGGAACCCCGGGGGTGGCAGATATCAGCCCCAGCATTTT. Its translation is CAWNPGGGRYQPQHF.

The V and J genes are TRBV28 and TRBJ2-3; D uncertain. V dropped 5 bases and J dropped 3 bases, with 6 bases sitting between them. Germline-derived CDR1 and CDR2 are MDHEN and SYDVKM. The CDR3 loop spans 12 amino acids. The DNA of the CDR3 is TGTGCCAGCAGTACAAGAACAGATACGCAGTATTTT. It codes for CASSTRTDTQYF.

This clone has only one observation. The V and J genes are TRBV3-1 (or the pseudogene TRBV3-2) and TRBJ1-2; D unresolved. This CDR3 spans 14 amino acids. CDR1 is LGHDT and CDR2 is YNNKEL in the germline V gene (reference sequence). Trimming cost V 1 base and J 2 bases, with 8 bases left between them. The CDR3 coding sequence is TGTGCCAGCAGCCAAGCGGGATCAAACTATGGCTACACCTTC. Protein product: CASSQAGSNYGYTF.

This clone was counted a single time. V and J are TRBV11-2 and TRBJ2-3, with a possible D match to TRBD2 (7 bases). CDR1 SGHAT and CDR2 FQNNGV come from the germline V gene. The CDR3 has 15 amino acids. The germline V and J ends were trimmed by 8 bases and 0 bases, with 15 bases remaining between them. CDR3 amino acids: CASAARGASTDTQYF. In DNA, the CDR3 is TGTGCCAGCGCGGCCCGGGGGGCGAGCACAGATACGCAGTATTTT.

J is TRBJ2-3 and V is TRBV10-2, with D perhaps TRBD2 (6 bases). Trimming pared 2 bases from V and 6 bases from J, leaving 9 bases between. CDR3 length: 13 amino acids. CDR1 WSHSY and CDR2 SAAADI come from the germline V gene. The CDR3 protein is CASSERGRDTQYF. The CDR3 nucleotides are TGCGCCAGCAGTGAGCGAGGGAGGGATACGCAGTATTTT.

The chain carries TRBV7-8 and TRBJ1-5, with D hard to call. The CDR3 has 14 residues. Germline V gene lookup returns CDR1 SGHVS and CDR2 FQNEAQ. Trimming pared 2 bases from V and 5 bases from J, leaving 10 bases between. CDR3 protein: CASSLSNRDQPQHF. Written as DNA, the CDR3 is TGTGCCAGCAGCTTATCCAACAGAGATCAGCCCCAGCATTTT. The complete variable domain, with remaining parts taken from reference TRBV7-8 and TRBJ1-5, reads GAGVSQSPRYKVAKRGQDVALRCDPISGHVSLFWYQQALGQGPEFLTYFQNEAQLDKSGLPSDRFFAERPEGSVSTLKIQRTQQEDSAVYLCASSLSNRDQPQHFGDGTRLSIL.

This clone was detected once. The CDR3 DNA reads TGTGCCAGCAGTTTAGGGACAGGGGAGCAGTACGTC. This encodes CASSLGTGEQYV. V and J are TRBV28 and TRBJ2-7; 9 nucleotides line up with TRBD1. CDR3 size: 12 residues. V gave up 2 bases and J gave up 7 bases; unmatched junction bases: 0. From germline, CDR1 is MDHEN and CDR2 SYDVKM.

V usage is TRBV6-6 and J usage is TRBJ1-5; maybe TRBD1 (6 bases). Germline V gene lookup returns CDR1 MNHNY and CDR2 SVGAGI (reference sequence). V was shortened by 6 bases and J by 0 bases, with 15 bases between the two germline ends. CDR3 length: 16 residues. Written as DNA, the CDR3 is TGTGCCAGCAGACCCAGACAGGCTACTAGCAATCAGCCCCAGCATTTT. This sequence encodes CASRPRQATSNQPQHF.

The chain recombines TRBV6-5 with TRBJ1-2, with a possible D match to TRBD1 (6 bases). Trimming removed 6 bases from V and 5 bases from J, with 16 bases in between. The germline V gene encodes CDR1 MNHEY and CDR2 SVGAGI. This CDR3 contains 14 residues. CDR3 nucleotides: TGTGCCAGCAGCTTAGACAGGTTTAGGTATGGCTACACCTTC. Encoded protein: CASSLDRFRYGYTF.

This CDR3 is CASSLTGPALNTEAFF. The DNA of the CDR3 is TGTGCCAGCAGCTTGACAGGTCCCGCCTTGAACACTGAAGCTTTCTTT. The chain links TRBV5-6 to TRBJ1-1, with a possible D match to TRBD1 (5 bases). This CDR3 contains 16 residues. V was trimmed by 1 base and J by 0 bases, leaving 13 bases between them. From germline, CDR1 is SGHDT and CDR2 YYEEEE.

This chain connects TRBV15 to TRBJ1-6; D is possibly TRBD1 (6 bases). Trimming took 0 bases from V and 10 from J, leaving 13 bases between them. Germline V CDR1 and CDR2: LNHNV, YYDKDF (reference sequence). This CDR3 comprises 15 residues. Written as DNA, the CDR3 is TGTGCCACCAGCAGAGACGCTCCAGGGGTGTCACCCCTCCACTTT. Encoded protein: CATSRDAPGVSPLHF.

The chain combines TRBV7-3 with TRBJ1-1; the D gene is possibly TRBD1 (6 bases). This CDR3 region has 13 residues. The germline V and J ends were trimmed by 4 bases and 6 bases, with 12 bases remaining between them. Germline V gives CDR1 SGHTA, CDR2 FQGTGA. CDR3 bases: TGTGCCAGCAGCTCCGGTCCAGGGGCTGAAGCTTTCTTT. The encoded protein is CASSSGPGAEAFF.